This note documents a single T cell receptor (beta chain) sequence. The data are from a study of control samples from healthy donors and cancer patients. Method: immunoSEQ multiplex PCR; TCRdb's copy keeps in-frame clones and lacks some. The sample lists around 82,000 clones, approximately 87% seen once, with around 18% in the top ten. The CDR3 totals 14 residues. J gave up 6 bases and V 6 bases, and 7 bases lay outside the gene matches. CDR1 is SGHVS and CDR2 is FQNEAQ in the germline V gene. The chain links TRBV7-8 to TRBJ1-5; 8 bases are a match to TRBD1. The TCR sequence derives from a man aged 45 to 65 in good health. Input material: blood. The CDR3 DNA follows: TGTGCCAGCAGTGCTACAGGGGGGAGTCAGCCCCAGCATTTT. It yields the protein CASSATGGSQPQHF.